The rows below give T cell receptor beta chains drawn from one sample of a study of cytomegalovirus exposure and HLA in healthy donors. Only in-frame clones appear in the TCRdb table, and some are missing; sequencing was by immunoSEQ multiplex PCR. The profile shows about 170,000 clones, around 84% of them singletons. Specimen: PBMCs. The receptors stem from a man in his thirties or forties in good health and CMV-seropositive. The CDR3 runs from the conserved cysteine through the conserved F or W. A D gene is named only where the DNA matches it firmly. Expanded clones get a size class; other rows say once, few or many, or leave the size out.

TRBD2 | - | TRBJ2-3 | TRBV5-4 | TGTGCCAGCAGCTCCCGGACTAGCGGAATCTCAGATACGCAGTATTTT | CASSSRTSGISDTQYF
TRBD1 | once | TRBJ1-1 | TRBV11-3 | TGTGCCAGCAGCCCCCCGGGACAGGTTGAAGCTTTCTTT | CASSPPGQVEAFF
- | - | TRBJ2-3 | TRBV10-1 | TGCGCCAGCAGTGTAGAGCGGGTTAGCACAGATACGCAGTATTTT | CASSVERVSTDTQYF
TRBD1 | - | TRBJ2-7 | TRBV7-2 | TGTGCCAGCAGCTTAGCCCCGGGACAGGCTAAAAACGAGCAGTACTTC | CASSLAPGQAKNEQYF
TRBD2 | few | TRBJ2-3 | TRBV4-1 | TGCGCCAGCAGCCAACTAGCGGGGAGAATTACTAGCACAGATACGCAGTATTTT | CASSQLAGRITSTDTQYF
TRBD2 | - | TRBJ2-5 | TRBV4-2 | TGTGCCAGCAGCCAAGCGGTCGGGGGGGAGACCCAGTACTTC | CASSQAVGGETQYF
- | - | TRBJ1-1 | TRBV5-6 | TGTGCCAGCAGCTTGGGGGGCAGAGGAGTTAGCACTGAAGCTTTCTTT | CASSLGGRGVSTEAFF
- | once | TRBJ1-5 | TRBV7-2 | TGTGCCAGCAGCCTAGGGGCTCAGCCCCAGCATTTT | CASSLGAQPQHF
TRBD1 | - | TRBJ1-5 | TRBV11-2 | TGTGCCAGCAGCTTTGACAGGGGCGATCAGCCCCAGCATTTT | CASSFDRGDQPQHF
- | - | TRBJ1-2 | TRBV28 | TGTGCCAGCCTTCGCCGGTATGATGGCTACACCTTC | CASLRRYDGYTF
TRBD2 | - | TRBJ2-1 | TRBV5-1 | TGCGCCAGCAGCTTCGATCTAGCGGGAAGCAATGAGCAGTTCTTC | CASSFDLAGSNEQFF
TRBD2 | - | TRBJ2-5 | TRBV25-1 | TGTGCCAGCACAGACTGGACTAGCGCACAAGAGACCCAGTACTTC | CASTDWTSAQETQYF
TRBD2 | - | TRBJ2-1 | TRBV4-2 | TGTGCCAGCAGCCAAGATAACGGGAGGGTCTACAATGAGCAGTTCTTC | CASSQDNGRVYNEQFF
- | - | TRBJ1-2 | TRBV5-1 | TGCGCCAGCAGCTCGACAGAGATCTACAGCTTC | CASSSTEIYSF
TRBD2 | - | TRBJ2-5 | TRBV18 | TGTGCCAGCTCACCACCGGGGACTAGCGGGGAGACCCAGTACTTC | CASSPPGTSGETQYF
- | - | TRBJ2-1 | TRBV7-3 | TGTGCCAGCAGCAGAGGGAACAATGAGCAGTTCTTC | CASSRGNNEQFF
TRBD2 | - | TRBJ2-3 | TRBV4-3 | TGCGCCAGCAGCCAAGAGACTAGCGGGAGGGCCCGAGATACGCAGTATTTT | CASSQETSGRARDTQYF
TRBD2 | - | TRBJ2-1 | TRBV4-2 | TGTGCCAGCAGCCAGCTCCCCGGGACTAGCGGGAGATTTGAGCAGTTCTTC | CASSQLPGTSGRFEQFF
- | - | TRBJ2-2 | TRBV18 | TGTGCCAGCTCACCAAGGACAGCCAACACCGGGGAGCTGTTTTTT | CASSPRTANTGELFF
- | - | TRBJ2-4 | TRBV19 | TGTGCCAGTAAACCACAGTCCCATGGGCCGCTAGCCAAAAACATTCAGTACTTC | CASKPQSHGPLAKNIQYF
TRBD2 | - | TRBJ2-2 | TRBV19 | TGTGCCAGTAGTATAGCAACGGGAGGCGCCGGGGAGCTGTTTTTT | CASSIATGGAGELFF
- | - | TRBJ2-5 | TRBV5-4 | TGTGCCAGCAGCTTCTATATTGGAGGGGCAGGGGAGACCCAGTACTTC | CASSFYIGGAGETQYF